These 28 T cell receptor beta chains were sequenced from one sample in a study of control samples from healthy donors and cancer patients. Here immunoSEQ multiplex PCR was the method, and the copy in TCRdb shows in-frame clones only, minus some. The sample yields 70,000 to 75,000 clones, more than 75% seen once. Specimen: blood. These receptor sequences come from a woman aged 45 to 65 in good health.

The rearrangement joins TRBV6-5 to TRBJ2-1, with 8 bases aligning to TRBD2. CDR3 length: 11 amino acids. CDR1 is MNHEY and CDR2 is SVGAGI in the germline V gene. Trimming removed 4 bases from V and 12 bases from J; junction bases left unmatched: 2. CDR3: CASSSLAGQFF. CDR3 DNA sequence: TGTGCCAGCAGTTCTCTAGCGGGGCAGTTCTTC.

This chain joins TRBV5-1 and TRBJ2-2; a weak D match, TRBD1 (6 bases). Trimming removed 5 bases at V and 0 bases at J, with 14 bases between. CDR1 SGHRS and CDR2 YFSETQ come from the germline V gene. CDR3 length equals 16 residues. The DNA for the CDR3 is TGCGCCAGCAGTACAGGGCAGCTGTCGAACACCGGGGAGCTGTTTTTT. Amino acid sequence: CASSTGQLSNTGELFF. The whole variable domain, filled in from reference TRBV5-1 and TRBJ2-2, reads KAGVTQTPRYLIKTRGQQVTLSCSPISGHRSVSWYQQTPGQGLQFLFEYFSETQRNKGNFPGRFSGRQFSNSRSEMNVSTLELGDSALYLCASSTGQLSNTGELFFGEGSRLTVL.

The J gene is TRBJ1-2, the V gene TRBV28; no definite D call. Trimming took off 5 bases at V and 1 base at J, with 8 bases between the two ends. This CDR3 contains 13 residues. CDR1 is MDHEN and CDR2 is SYDVKM in the germline V gene. The CDR3 is CASSPTINYGYTF. The CDR3 coding sequence is TGTGCCAGCAGTCCGACCATTAACTATGGCTACACCTTC.

As concerns this clone: The junction does not match germline at one end; this may be a read error. The chain couples TRBV30 to TRBJ2-1; D might be TRBD2 (5 bases). CDR3 length equals 13 residues. Looked up from germline, CDR1 is GTSNPN and CDR2 is SVGIG (reference sequence). CDR3 bases: TGTGTCTGGGCAAGATTTGAGGGCAATGAGCAGTTCTTC. Protein product: CVWARFEGNEQFF.

J is TRBJ2-2 and V is TRBV21-1; the D call of TRBD1 is as the table states it, not checked on the DNA. TRBV21-1 is a listed pseudogene. The CDR3 covers 15 residues. The CDR3 is CASGEQGANTGELFF. CDR3 DNA sequence: TGTGCCAGCGGGGAACAGGGGGCGAACACCGGGGAGCTGTTTTTT.

The J gene is TRBJ2-1, the V gene TRBV6-1, with 7 positions matching TRBD2. Germline loops: CDR1 MNHNS, CDR2 SASEGT. J was trimmed by 3 bases and V by 3 bases; bases with no gene match: 2. The CDR3 is 14 residues long. The CDR3 DNA reads as TGTGCCAGCAGTGACCGGGACTACTACAATGAGCAGTTCTTC. Translated: CASSDRDYYNEQFF.

The rearrangement links TRBV9 to TRBJ2-7; 11 bases line up with TRBD2. This CDR3 contains 15 residues. Germline V gene lookup returns CDR1 SGDLS and CDR2 YYNGEE. The V segment lost 3 bases and the J segment 2 bases; nucleotides outside the gene matches: 4. Here the CDR3 DNA reads TGTGCCAGCAGCGAGGGACTAGCGGATACCTACGAGCAGTACTTC. As protein: CASSEGLADTYEQYF.

The CDR3 here is CASSIGAGSAYEQYF. The CDR3 DNA sequence: TGTGCCAGTAGTATTGGAGCAGGCTCTGCCTACGAGCAGTACTTC. The gene calls are TRBV19 and TRBJ2-7; D ambiguous. The V gene lost 3 bases and the J gene lost 2 bases, with 14 bases spanning the gap. The CDR3 has 15 residues. Germline loops: CDR1 LNHDA, CDR2 SQIVND (reference sequence).

The chain is built from TRBV10-1 and TRBJ2-7; possibly TRBD2 for D (5 bases). The CDR3 runs 13 residues. Between the trimmed V and J ends, which lost 0 bases and 4 bases, there was a span of 7 bases. Germline V lookup: CDR1 WNHNN, CDR2 SYGVQD (reference sequence). CDR3 in amino acids: CASSESTGYEQYF. The CDR3 nucleotides read TGCGCCAGCAGTGAGTCGACGGGGTACGAGCAGTACTTC.

The chain is built from TRBV19 and TRBJ2-2; TRBD1 might be the D (5 bases). Per the germline V gene, CDR1 is LNHDA and CDR2 is SQIVND (reference sequence). V lost 3 bases to trimming and J lost 3 bases, with 11 bases between them. The CDR3 extends over 15 amino acids. The CDR3 DNA is TGTGCCAGTAGTATCTGGACACCGGACACCGGGGAGCTGTTTTTT. As protein: CASSIWTPDTGELFF.

The V and J genes are TRBV24-1 and TRBJ2-5; 7 bases align to TRBD1. V lost 4 bases to trimming and J lost 3 bases; unmatched junction nucleotides: 7. Germline CDR1 KGHDR, CDR2 SFDVKD. This CDR3 comprises 15 residues. The chain's CDR3 is CATSDPDRYEETQYF. The CDR3 coding sequence is TGTGCCACCAGTGACCCGGACAGGTACGAAGAGACCCAGTACTTC.

The rearrangement uses TRBV3-1 (or the pseudogene TRBV3-2) and TRBJ2-5; no clear D gene. Germline V gene data show CDR1 as LGHDT and CDR2 as YNNKEL (reference sequence). The CDR3 extends over 15 amino acids. V lost 4 bases and J 3 bases, leaving 15 bases between the germline ends. CDR3 region: CASSRWASVEETQYF. The CDR3 nucleotides read TGTGCCAGCAGCCGGTGGGCGTCTGTAGAAGAGACCCAGTACTTC.

The genes are TRBV11-2 and TRBJ1-3; D gene uncertain. This CDR3 is built from 13 residues. V lost 4 bases to trimming and J lost 4 bases, with 8 bases between them. The germline V gene has CDR1 SGHAT and CDR2 FQNNGV. CDR3 in amino acids: CASSSLWGNTIYF. CDR3 nucleotides: TGTGCCAGCAGCTCTTTGTGGGGAAACACCATATATTTT.

V usage is TRBV9 and J usage is TRBJ1-2; 9 bases match TRBD1. The V gene's germline CDR1 is SGDLS and CDR2 YYNGEE. With 3 bases clipped from V and 6 bases from J, the junction kept 6 bases outside the gene matches. CDR3 length: 14 residues. The CDR3 DNA reads as TGTGCCAGCAGCGCTAGTTGGACAGGGGATGGCTACACCTTC. This translates into CASSASWTGDGYTF.

The gene calls are TRBV5-1 and TRBJ2-1; 7 nucleotides align to TRBD2. V trimming: 4 bases; J trimming: 0 bases; junction bases outside the gene matches: 7. This CDR3 region has 16 residues. CDR1 is SGHRS, CDR2 YFSETQ, per germline. CDR3: CASSALADHSYNEQFF. CDR3 nucleotides: TGCGCCAGCAGCGCTCTAGCGGACCACTCCTACAATGAGCAGTTCTTC.

The chain couples TRBV18 to TRBJ2-2; D not certain. Per the germline V gene, CDR1 is KGHSH and CDR2 is LQKENI. This CDR3 region has 13 residues. Trimming left V 4 bases short and J 2 bases short, with 5 bases between. This chain's CDR3 is CASSLTNTGELFF. The CDR3 nucleotides read TGTGCCAGCTCACTGACCAACACCGGGGAGCTGTTTTTT.

The genes are TRBV4-1 and TRBJ2-1; D uncertain. The germline gives CDR1 MGHRA, CDR2 YSYEKL. The CDR3 is 16 amino acids. Trimming took 1 base from V and 0 from J, leaving 10 bases between them. CDR3 coding DNA: TGCGCCAGCAGCCAAGCCCGGGCAAGCTCCTACAATGAGCAGTTCTTC. Amino acids: CASSQARASSYNEQFF.

The chain is built from TRBV2 and TRBJ2-1; D is possibly TRBD2 (6 bases). This CDR3 comprises 14 residues. The V end was cut by 5 bases, the J end by 2 bases, with 10 bases between. Germline CDR1 SNHLY, CDR2 FYNNEI. The CDR3 bases are TGTGCCAGCAGTATGGGGGAGGCCTACAATGAGCAGTTCTTC. It yields the protein CASSMGEAYNEQFF.

The V and J genes are TRBV7-9 and TRBJ2-7; possible D gene TRBD2, 6 bases. The CDR3 has 16 residues. V was cut by 3 bases and J by 0 bases, with 15 bases left in between. Germline CDR1 reads SEHNR; CDR2 reads FQNEAQ (reference sequence). The CDR3 bases are TGTGCCAGCAGCTTGAGTATAGCGGTATTCTCCTACGAGCAGTACTTC. This codes for CASSLSIAVFSYEQYF.

V usage is TRBV7-8 and J usage is TRBJ2-1, with TRBD2 matching 7 bases. There are 15 residues in the CDR3. Per germline, CDR1 SGHVS and CDR2 FQNEAQ. After removal of 2 bases from V and 2 bases from J, the junction contained 3 bases not matched to a gene. The CDR3 sequence is CASSLSGGPYNEQFF. Here the CDR3 DNA reads TGTGCCAGCAGCTTATCGGGAGGCCCCTACAATGAGCAGTTCTTC.

This chain links TRBV19 with TRBJ2-1, with 12 bases identical to TRBD2. Germline V gene lookup returns CDR1 LNHDA and CDR2 SQIVND (reference sequence). Trimming cost V 9 bases and J 3 bases; bases outside gene matches: 6. The CDR3 is made up of 15 amino acids. This CDR3 is CASMTSGRNYNEQFF. Here the CDR3 DNA reads TGTGCCAGCATGACTAGCGGGAGAAACTACAATGAGCAGTTCTTC.

The rearrangement uses TRBV19 and TRBJ1-2; TRBD1 is a possible D gene (5 bases). Deletions cut 5 bases from V and 6 bases from J, with 16 bases between. Germline assignment: CDR1 LNHDA and CDR2 SQIVND (reference sequence). The CDR3 is made up of 14 amino acids. DNA for the CDR3: TGTGCCAGTAGTCCGGGATTAGGGGCGGATGGCTACACCTTC. Protein: CASSPGLGADGYTF.

This clone was seen more than once but under ten times. The chain is built from TRBV6-1 and TRBJ1-1; weak D call: TRBD1 (6 bases). In germline, CDR1 is MNHNS, CDR2 SASEGT. There are 15 residues in the CDR3. Trimming stripped 1 base from V and 5 bases from J, with 14 bases between. This chain's CDR3 is CASSEGQGRGTEAFF. The CDR3 DNA reads as TGTGCCAGCAGTGAAGGTCAGGGGAGAGGAACTGAAGCTTTCTTT.

The chain combines TRBV5-1 with TRBJ2-7; no reliable D call. Trimming cost V 1 base and J 3 bases, with 11 bases left between them. The CDR3 loop spans 14 amino acids. Germline assignment: CDR1 SGHRS and CDR2 YFSETQ. The CDR3 sequence: CASSLQSLGYEQYF. Written as DNA, the CDR3 is TGCGCCAGCAGCTTGCAGTCGTTGGGCTACGAGCAGTACTTC.

CDR3 in DNA: TGTGCCAGCCTGCCGACCTGGGACACCGGGGAGCTGTTTTTT. Translated: CASLPTWDTGELFF. The rearrangement uses TRBV6-5 and TRBJ2-2; no clear D gene. CDR3 length equals 14 residues. Trimming took off 8 bases at V and 3 bases at J, with 13 bases between the two ends. Germline assignment: CDR1 MNHEY and CDR2 SVGAGI.

CDR3 nucleotide sequence: TGCGCCAGCAGCTCGGAGGGACTAACAAAAAACATTCAGTACTTC. This encodes CASSSEGLTKNIQYF. The chain employs TRBV5-1 and TRBJ2-4; TRBD2 agrees at 7 bases. The CDR3 extends over 15 amino acids. The germline V gene encodes CDR1 SGHRS and CDR2 YFSETQ. Losses at the gene ends were 3 bases for V and 4 bases for J; bases not matched to a gene: 7.

The rearrangement uses TRBV11-2 and TRBJ2-1; 8 bases are shared with TRBD2. This CDR3 is 16 amino acids long. The V segment lost 5 bases and the J segment 12 bases; nucleotides outside the gene matches: 18. Per germline, CDR1 SGHAT and CDR2 FQNNGV. For the CDR3, the DNA is TGTGCCAGCAGCCCCCGGGGACTAGACCCAAGGGGGGGGCAGTTCTTC. Protein: CASSPRGLDPRGGQFF.

The V gene is TRBV27, the J gene TRBJ1-6, with unresolved D. The length of the CDR3 is 15 residues. V dropped 7 bases and J dropped 7 bases, with 17 bases sitting between them. CDR1 is MNHEY and CDR2 is SMNVEV in the germline V gene (reference sequence). The CDR3 nucleotides are TGTGCCAGCAAGGGCCCGAGTGGGGAGAATTCACCCCTCCACTTT. It translates to CASKGPSGENSPLHF.